The rows below give T cell receptor beta chains drawn from one sample of a study of blood T cell repertoires in COVID-19. TCRdb's table, derived via immunoSEQ multiplex PCR, lists solely in-frame clones and lacks some. This sample has roughly 200,000 clones, with approximately 87% found just once. The sequencing input was peripheral blood. Every receptor here comes from a man in his sixties who had recovered from COVID-19. Both conserved end residues are part of each CDR3. The D gene is left open where the match is weak. Clone size appears in some rows only: once, few, many, or a class for an expanded clone.

V: TRBV3-1/TRBV3-2
J: TRBJ2-1
size: NA
D: TRBD2
DNA: TGTGCCAGCAAACCGGGACTAGACTACAATGAGCAGTTCTTC
CDR3: CASKPGLDYNEQFF

V: TRBV3-1/TRBV3-2
J: TRBJ1-2
size: few
D: TRBD1
DNA: TGTGCCAGCAGCCAAGATGACAGGGATGGCTACACCTTC
CDR3: CASSQDDRDGYTF

V: TRBV28
J: TRBJ2-1
size: NA
D: NA
DNA: TGTGCCAGCACGACAGACTACAATGAGCAGTTCTTC
CDR3: CASTTDYNEQFF

V: TRBV5-1
J: TRBJ2-1
size: NA
D: TRBD2
DNA: TGCGCCAGCAGCTCCTCCGGGACTAGCGGGAGCTCCTACAATGAGCAGTTCTTC
CDR3: CASSSSGTSGSSYNEQFF

V: TRBV5-4
J: TRBJ1-3
size: few
D: NA
DNA: TGTGCCAGCAACGCGGGTGCTGGAAACACCATATATTTT
CDR3: CASNAGAGNTIYF

V: TRBV11-3
J: TRBJ2-7
size: NA
D: TRBD1
DNA: TGTGCCAGCAGCCCCACGGCGGGACAGGGCTACGAGCAGTACTTC
CDR3: CASSPTAGQGYEQYF

V: TRBV13
J: TRBJ2-1
size: NA
D: TRBD2
DNA: TGTGCCAGCAGCGGGACTAACAACAATGAGCAGTTCTTC
CDR3: CASSGTNNNEQFF

V: TRBV30
J: TRBJ1-3
size: few
D: NA
DNA: TGTGCCTGGAGCAGGGACTCAGGCTCTGGAAACACCATATATTTT
CDR3: CAWSRDSGSGNTIYF

V: TRBV4-2
J: TRBJ2-5
size: once
D: TRBD2
DNA: TGTGCCAGCAGCCAAGATCCATCCTGGGGGGGGCAAGAGACCCAGTACTTC
CDR3: CASSQDPSWGGQETQYF

V: TRBV12-5
J: TRBJ2-7
size: NA
D: TRBD1
DNA: TGTGCTACTTCGACAGGGCCGCATCACGAGCAGTACTTC
CDR3: CATSTGPHHEQYF

V: TRBV20-1
J: TRBJ1-5
size: NA
D: TRBD1
DNA: TGCAGTGCTAGTGCCAGGGGGCAAAGTCAGCCCCAGCATTTT
CDR3: CSASARGQSQPQHF

V: TRBV7-6
J: TRBJ1-5
size: NA
D: NA
DNA: TGTGCCAGCAGCCTCTTGAGGGGCGCGGGGCAGCCCCAGCATTTT
CDR3: CASSLLRGAGQPQHF

V: TRBV3-1/TRBV3-2
J: TRBJ1-6
size: NA
D: TRBD1
DNA: TGTGCCAGCAGCCAAGGAGTGGGACAGGGGGTGTATAATTCACCCCTCCACTTT
CDR3: CASSQGVGQGVYNSPLHF

V: TRBV6-1
J: TRBJ1-3
size: NA
D: NA
DNA: TGTGCCAGCAGTGAAGTGGCGACAGCCCTTACTGGAAACACCATATATTTT
CDR3: CASSEVATALTGNTIYF

V: TRBV6-4
J: TRBJ2-5
size: NA
D: NA
DNA: TGTGCCAGCAGTGACGGCCGCCAAGAGACCCAGTACTTC
CDR3: CASSDGRQETQYF

V: TRBV7-9
J: TRBJ1-1
size: NA
D: NA
DNA: TGTGCCAGCAGCTTGGAGGGGCGGACTGAAGCTTTCTTT
CDR3: CASSLEGRTEAFF

V: TRBV4-2
J: TRBJ1-2
size: NA
D: TRBD1
DNA: TGTGCCAGCAGCCACGACAGGGAGAATAACTATGGCTACACCTTC
CDR3: CASSHDRENNYGYTF

V: TRBV6-1
J: TRBJ1-2
size: NA
D: NA
DNA: TGTGCCAGCACCCGGGTCGGCGGGGAGTACTATGGCTACACCTTC
CDR3: CASTRVGGEYYGYTF

V: TRBV6-5
J: TRBJ1-5
size: once
D: NA
DNA: TGTGCCAGCAGTTACTCAGGGGGGGCACAGCCCCAGCATTTT
CDR3: CASSYSGGAQPQHF

V: TRBV7-8
J: TRBJ2-7
size: NA
D: NA
DNA: TGTGCCAGCAGGGCAGGGCGCCCCATTTCCTACGAGCAGTACTTC
CDR3: CASRAGRPISYEQYF

V: TRBV24-1
J: TRBJ1-2
size: NA
D: TRBD1
DNA: TGTGCCACCAGTGACCCCGGGACAGGGAGTGGGGGCTACACCTTC
CDR3: CATSDPGTGSGGYTF

V: TRBV6-5
J: TRBJ2-2
size: NA
D: TRBD1
DNA: TGTGCCAGCAGTTCGACAGGGGGGTTGAGGGAGCTGTTTTTT
CDR3: CASSSTGGLRELFF

V: TRBV6-5
J: TRBJ2-2
size: once
D: NA
DNA: TGTGCCAGCAGGGGGAGTTCGCTGAACACCGGGGAGCTGTTTTTT
CDR3: CASRGSSLNTGELFF

V: TRBV7-3
J: TRBJ2-1
size: NA
D: TRBD2
DNA: TGTGCCAGCAGCCATTACCTAGTGGAGCGGGGGAACAATGAGCAGTTCTTC
CDR3: CASSHYLVERGNNEQFF

V: TRBV7-2
J: TRBJ1-1
size: NA
D: NA
DNA: TGTGCCAGCAGCTTCGGAGTACGGTGGACTGAAGCTTTCTTT
CDR3: CASSFGVRWTEAFF

V: TRBV5-1
J: TRBJ2-2
size: NA
D: TRBD2
DNA: TGCGCCAGCAGCAGCGGGACGGTGAACACCGGGGAGCTGTTTTTT
CDR3: CASSSGTVNTGELFF

V: TRBV24-1
J: TRBJ2-1
size: NA
D: NA
DNA: TGTGCCACCAGTGATTTTGGGGGGAGGCTTGATGAGCAGTTCTTC
CDR3: CATSDFGGRLDEQFF

V: TRBV6-5
J: TRBJ2-3
size: NA
D: TRBD2
DNA: TGTGCCAGCAGTTACTCTGCCAGCGGGGGTACAGATACGCAGTATTTT
CDR3: CASSYSASGGTDTQYF

V: TRBV6-1
J: TRBJ2-3
size: NA
D: NA
DNA: TGTGCCAGCAGTGACCTACAGGGCCCAGATACGCAGTATTTT
CDR3: CASSDLQGPDTQYF

V: TRBV19
J: TRBJ1-5
size: NA
D: NA
DNA: TGTGCCAGTAGCACTAGGCAGGGGATCAATCAGCCCCAGCATTTT
CDR3: CASSTRQGINQPQHF

V: TRBV6-2/TRBV6-3
J: TRBJ1-3
size: once
D: NA
DNA: TGTGCCAGCAGTTACCCGACAGGCTATTCTGGAAACACCATATATTTT
CDR3: CASSYPTGYSGNTIYF

V: TRBV5-8
J: TRBJ2-3
size: NA
D: NA
DNA: TGTGCCAGCAGCTTGTGGGGCAGTCCTAGCACAGATACGCAGTATTTT
CDR3: CASSLWGSPSTDTQYF

V: TRBV7-6
J: TRBJ2-6
size: NA
D: TRBD2
DNA: TGTGCCAGCAGCTTCCGAGCGGGGATTTCTGGGGCCAACGTCCTGACTTTC
CDR3: CASSFRAGISGANVLTF

V: TRBV9
J: TRBJ1-1
size: NA
D: TRBD1
DNA: TGTGCCAGCAGCGCGAGACAGGGGGAGACTGAAGCTTTCTTT
CDR3: CASSARQGETEAFF

V: TRBV19
J: TRBJ2-1
size: NA
D: TRBD2
DNA: TGTGCCAGTAGTATTTGGGCGGGGGGAAACAATGAGCAGTTCTTC
CDR3: CASSIWAGGNNEQFF

V: TRBV6-5
J: TRBJ1-6
size: few
D: NA
DNA: TGTGCCAGCAGAGCGACTGGGGGGAATTCACCCCTCCACTTT
CDR3: CASRATGGNSPLHF

V: TRBV19
J: TRBJ1-2
size: NA
D: NA
DNA: TGTGCCAGTAGTATCGCCGACAGAGGCTACACCTTC
CDR3: CASSIADRGYTF

V: TRBV30
J: TRBJ1-1
size: NA
D: NA
DNA: TGTGCCTGGACCTTGACAGCCAACACTGAAGCTTTCTTT
CDR3: CAWTLTANTEAFF

V: TRBV6-5
J: TRBJ2-2
size: NA
D: TRBD1
DNA: TGTGCCAGCAGTTCACAGGGGGTTAACACCGGGGAGCTGTTTTTT
CDR3: CASSSQGVNTGELFF

V: TRBV7-8
J: TRBJ2-1
size: NA
D: TRBD2
DNA: TGTGCCAGCAGCTTGTCAGCGGGGGCCGGGAATGAGCAGTTCTTC
CDR3: CASSLSAGAGNEQFF

V: TRBV30
J: TRBJ1-6
size: NA
D: NA
DNA: TGTGCCTGGGGACAGAACTATAATTCACCCCTCCACTTT
CDR3: CAWGQNYNSPLHF

V: TRBV7-8
J: TRBJ2-2
size: NA
D: TRBD2
DNA: TGTGCCAGCAGCTTAAGAAGACTGACTAGCGGGGGTACGAACACCGGGGAGCTGTTTTTT
CDR3: CASSLRRLTSGGTNTGELFF